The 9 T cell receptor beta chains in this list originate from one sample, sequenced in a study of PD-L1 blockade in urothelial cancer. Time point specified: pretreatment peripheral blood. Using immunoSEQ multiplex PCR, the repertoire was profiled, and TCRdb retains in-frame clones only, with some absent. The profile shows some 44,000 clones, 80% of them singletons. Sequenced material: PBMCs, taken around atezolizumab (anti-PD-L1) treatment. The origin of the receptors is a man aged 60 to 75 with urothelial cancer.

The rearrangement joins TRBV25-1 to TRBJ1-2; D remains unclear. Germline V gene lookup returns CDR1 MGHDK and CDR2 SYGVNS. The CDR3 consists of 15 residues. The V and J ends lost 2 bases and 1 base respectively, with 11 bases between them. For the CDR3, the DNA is TGTGCCAGCAGTGAAACCCTCCGGGATAACTATGGCTACACCTTC. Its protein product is CASSETLRDNYGYTF.

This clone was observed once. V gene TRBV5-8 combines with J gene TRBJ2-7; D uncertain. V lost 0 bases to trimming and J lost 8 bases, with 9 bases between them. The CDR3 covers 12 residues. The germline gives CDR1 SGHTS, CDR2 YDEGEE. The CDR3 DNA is TGTGCCAGCAGCTTGGGGCAGGTCAAGCAGTACTTC. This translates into CASSLGQVKQYF.

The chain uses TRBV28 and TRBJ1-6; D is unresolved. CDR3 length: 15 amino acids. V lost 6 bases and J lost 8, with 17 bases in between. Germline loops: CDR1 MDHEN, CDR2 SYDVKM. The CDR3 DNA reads TGTGCCAGCAGCCTGATCGGTTCGTACGATTCACCCCTCCACTTT. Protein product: CASSLIGSYDSPLHF.

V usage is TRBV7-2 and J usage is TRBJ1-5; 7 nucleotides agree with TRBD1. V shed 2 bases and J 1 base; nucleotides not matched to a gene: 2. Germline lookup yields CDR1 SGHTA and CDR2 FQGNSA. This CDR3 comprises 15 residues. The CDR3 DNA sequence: TGTGCCAGCAGCTTATGGACAGGCAGCAATCAGCCCCAGCATTTT. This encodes CASSLWTGSNQPQHF.

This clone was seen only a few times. The CDR3 here is CASSFRQATNEKLFF. As DNA, the CDR3 is TGCGCCAGCAGCTTTCGACAGGCAACTAATGAAAAACTGTTTTTT. The rearrangement joins TRBV4-1 to TRBJ1-4; TRBD1 is a possible D gene (6 bases). CDR3 length equals 15 residues. Germline assignment: CDR1 MGHRA and CDR2 YSYEKL. Trimming pared 5 bases from V and 0 bases from J, leaving 10 bases between.

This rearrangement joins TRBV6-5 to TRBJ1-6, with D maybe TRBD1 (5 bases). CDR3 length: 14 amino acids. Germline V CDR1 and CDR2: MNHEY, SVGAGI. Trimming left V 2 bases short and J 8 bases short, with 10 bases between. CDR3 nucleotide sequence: TGTGCCAGCAGTTACCGGGGGACTGATTCACCCCTCCACTTT. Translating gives CASSYRGTDSPLHF.

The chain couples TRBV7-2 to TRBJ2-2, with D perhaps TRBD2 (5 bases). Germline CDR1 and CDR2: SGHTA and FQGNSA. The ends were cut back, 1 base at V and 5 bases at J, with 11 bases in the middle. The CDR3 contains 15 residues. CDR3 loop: CASSLVGRETGELFF. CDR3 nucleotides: TGTGCCAGCAGCTTAGTTGGGAGAGAGACCGGGGAGCTGTTTTTT.

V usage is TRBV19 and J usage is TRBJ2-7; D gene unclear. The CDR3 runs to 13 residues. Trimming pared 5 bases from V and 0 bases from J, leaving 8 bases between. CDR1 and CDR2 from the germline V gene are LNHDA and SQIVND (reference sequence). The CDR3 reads CASSPILSYEQYF. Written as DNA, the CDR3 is TGTGCCAGTAGTCCTATTCTCTCCTACGAGCAGTACTTC.

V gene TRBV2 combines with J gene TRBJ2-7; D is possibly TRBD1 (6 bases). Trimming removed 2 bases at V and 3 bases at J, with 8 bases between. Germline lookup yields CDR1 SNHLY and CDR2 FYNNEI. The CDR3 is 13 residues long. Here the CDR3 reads CASSEQGNYEQYF. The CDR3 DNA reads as TGTGCCAGCAGTGAACAGGGGAACTACGAGCAGTACTTC.